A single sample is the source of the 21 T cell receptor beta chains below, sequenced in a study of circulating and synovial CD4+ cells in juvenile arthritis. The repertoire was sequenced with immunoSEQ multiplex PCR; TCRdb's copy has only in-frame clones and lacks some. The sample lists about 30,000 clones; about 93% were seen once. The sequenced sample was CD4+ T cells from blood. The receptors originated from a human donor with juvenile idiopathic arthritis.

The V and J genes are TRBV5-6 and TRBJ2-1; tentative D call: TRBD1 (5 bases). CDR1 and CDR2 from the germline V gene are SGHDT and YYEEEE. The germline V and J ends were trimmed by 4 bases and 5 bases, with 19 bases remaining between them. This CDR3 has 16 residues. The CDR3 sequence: CASSLRQGRVDNEQFF. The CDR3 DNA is TGTGCCAGCAGCCTTCGCCAGGGTCGCGTTGACAATGAGCAGTTCTTC.

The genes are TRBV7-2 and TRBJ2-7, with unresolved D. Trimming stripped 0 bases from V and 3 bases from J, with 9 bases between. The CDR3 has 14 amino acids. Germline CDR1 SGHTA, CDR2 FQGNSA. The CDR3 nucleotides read TGTGCCAGCAGCTTAGCACACAGCCTCTACGAGCAGTACTTC. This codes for CASSLAHSLYEQYF. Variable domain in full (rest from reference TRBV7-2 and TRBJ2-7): GAGVSQSPSNKVTEKGKDVELRCDPISGHTALYWYRQSLGQGLEFLIYFQGNSAPDKSGLPSDRFSAERTGGSVSTLTIQRTQQEDSAVYLCASSLAHSLYEQYFGPGTRLTVT.

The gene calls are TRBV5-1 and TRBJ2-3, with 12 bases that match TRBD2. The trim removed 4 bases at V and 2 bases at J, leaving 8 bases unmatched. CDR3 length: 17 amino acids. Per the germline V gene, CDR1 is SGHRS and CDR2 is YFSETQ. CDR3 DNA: TGCGCCAGCAGCCCAATTCCTAGCGGGAGGGCCACAGATACGCAGTATTTT. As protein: CASSPIPSGRATDTQYF.

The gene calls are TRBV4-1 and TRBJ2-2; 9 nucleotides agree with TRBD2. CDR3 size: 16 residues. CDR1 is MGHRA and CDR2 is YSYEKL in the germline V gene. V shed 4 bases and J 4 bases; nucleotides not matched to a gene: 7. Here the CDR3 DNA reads TGCGCCAGCAGCCCTGGACTAGCGAGAGGCACCGGGGAGCTGTTTTTT. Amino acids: CASSPGLARGTGELFF.

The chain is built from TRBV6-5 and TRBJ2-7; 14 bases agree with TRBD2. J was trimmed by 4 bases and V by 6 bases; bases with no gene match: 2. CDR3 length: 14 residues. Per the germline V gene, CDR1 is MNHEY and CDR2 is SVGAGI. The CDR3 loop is CASRGTSGRYEQYF. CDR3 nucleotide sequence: TGTGCCAGCAGGGGGACTAGCGGGAGATACGAGCAGTACTTC.

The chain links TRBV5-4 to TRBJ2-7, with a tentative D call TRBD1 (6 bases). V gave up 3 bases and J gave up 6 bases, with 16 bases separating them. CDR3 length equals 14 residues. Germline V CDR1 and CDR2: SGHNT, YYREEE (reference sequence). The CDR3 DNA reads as TGTGCCAGCAGCTCAAACACAGGGTTGGGCGAGCAGTACTTC. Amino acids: CASSSNTGLGEQYF.

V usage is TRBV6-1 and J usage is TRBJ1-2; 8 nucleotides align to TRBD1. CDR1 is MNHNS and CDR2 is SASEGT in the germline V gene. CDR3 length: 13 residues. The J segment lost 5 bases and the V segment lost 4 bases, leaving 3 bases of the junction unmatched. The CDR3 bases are TGTGCCAGCAGTGGACAGGGGATTTATGGCTACACCTTC. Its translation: CASSGQGIYGYTF.

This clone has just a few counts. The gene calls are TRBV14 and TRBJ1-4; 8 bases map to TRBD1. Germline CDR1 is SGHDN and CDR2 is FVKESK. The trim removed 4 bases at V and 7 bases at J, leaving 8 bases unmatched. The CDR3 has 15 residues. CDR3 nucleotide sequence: TGTGCCAGCAGCCCCCGGACAGGGATGAGTGAAAAACTGTTTTTT. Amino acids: CASSPRTGMSEKLFF.

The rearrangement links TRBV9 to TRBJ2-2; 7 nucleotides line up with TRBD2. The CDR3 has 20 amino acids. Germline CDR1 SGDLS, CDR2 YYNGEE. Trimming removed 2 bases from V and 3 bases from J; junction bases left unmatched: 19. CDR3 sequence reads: CASSVGSQIWGLADTGELFF. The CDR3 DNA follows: TGTGCCAGCAGCGTCGGAAGTCAAATTTGGGGCCTAGCGGACACCGGGGAGCTGTTTTTT.

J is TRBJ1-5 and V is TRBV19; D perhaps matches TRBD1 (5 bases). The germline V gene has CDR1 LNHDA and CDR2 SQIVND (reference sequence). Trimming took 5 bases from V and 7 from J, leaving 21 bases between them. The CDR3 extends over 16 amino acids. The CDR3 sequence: CASSLREAGRYQPQHF. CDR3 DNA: TGTGCCAGTAGTCTCCGGGAGGCAGGGAGGTACCAGCCCCAGCATTTT. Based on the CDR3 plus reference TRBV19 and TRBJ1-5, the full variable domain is DGGITQSPKYLFRKEGQNVTLSCEQNLNHDAMYWYRQDPGQGLRLIYYSQIVNDFQKGDIAEGYSVSREKKESFPLTVTSAQKNPTAFYLCASSLREAGRYQPQHFGDGTRLSIL.

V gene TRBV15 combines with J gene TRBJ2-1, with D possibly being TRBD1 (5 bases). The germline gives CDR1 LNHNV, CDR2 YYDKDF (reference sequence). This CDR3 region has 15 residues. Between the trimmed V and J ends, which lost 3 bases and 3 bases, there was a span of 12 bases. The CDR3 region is CATSRGRQNYNEQFF. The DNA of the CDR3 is TGTGCCACCAGCAGGGGGCGGCAGAACTACAATGAGCAGTTCTTC.

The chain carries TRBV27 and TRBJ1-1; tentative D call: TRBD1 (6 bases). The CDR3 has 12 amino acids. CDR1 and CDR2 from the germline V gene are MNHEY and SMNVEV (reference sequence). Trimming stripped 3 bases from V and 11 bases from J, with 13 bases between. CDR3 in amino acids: CASSFGTGNAFF. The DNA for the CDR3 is TGTGCCAGCAGTTTCGGTACAGGGAACGCTTTCTTT.

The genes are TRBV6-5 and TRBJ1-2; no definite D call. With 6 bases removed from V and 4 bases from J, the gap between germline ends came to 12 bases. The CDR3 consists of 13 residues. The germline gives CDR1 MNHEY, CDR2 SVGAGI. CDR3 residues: CASSSTVAYGYTF. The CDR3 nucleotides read TGTGCCAGCAGCTCGACCGTAGCCTATGGCTACACCTTC.

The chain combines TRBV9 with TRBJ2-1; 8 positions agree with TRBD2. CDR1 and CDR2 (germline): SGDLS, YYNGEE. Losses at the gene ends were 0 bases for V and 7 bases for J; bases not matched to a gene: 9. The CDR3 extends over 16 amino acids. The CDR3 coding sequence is TGTGCCAGCAGCGTAGTCCCAGCGGGGGATCGGAATGAGCAGTTCTTC. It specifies CASSVVPAGDRNEQFF.

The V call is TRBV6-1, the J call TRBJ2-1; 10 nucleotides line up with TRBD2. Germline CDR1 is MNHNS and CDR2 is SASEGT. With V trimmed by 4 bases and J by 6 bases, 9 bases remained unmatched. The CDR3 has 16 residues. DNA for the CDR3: TGTGCCAGCAGTGCCCTTCGGGGACTAGCGTTCAATGAGCAGTTCTTC. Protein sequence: CASSALRGLAFNEQFF.

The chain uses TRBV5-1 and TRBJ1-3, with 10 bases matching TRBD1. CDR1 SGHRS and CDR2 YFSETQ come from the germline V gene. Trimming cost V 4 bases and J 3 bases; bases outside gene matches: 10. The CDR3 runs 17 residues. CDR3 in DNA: TGCGCCAGCAGCCGGGCCGGGACAGGGGATTTTGGAAACACCATATATTTT. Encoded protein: CASSRAGTGDFGNTIYF. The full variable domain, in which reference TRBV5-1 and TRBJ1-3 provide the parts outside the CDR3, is KAGVTQTPRYLIKTRGQQVTLSCSPISGHRSVSWYQQTPGQGLQFLFEYFSETQRNKGNFPGRFSGRQFSNSRSEMNVSTLELGDSALYLCASSRAGTGDFGNTIYFGEGSWLTVV.

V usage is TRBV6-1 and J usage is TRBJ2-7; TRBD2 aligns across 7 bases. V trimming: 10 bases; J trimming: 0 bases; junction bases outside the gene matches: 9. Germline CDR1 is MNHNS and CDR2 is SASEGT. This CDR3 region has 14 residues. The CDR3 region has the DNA TGTGCCACCTCCCGGGGAGGGGACTCCTACGAGCAGTACTTC. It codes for CATSRGGDSYEQYF.

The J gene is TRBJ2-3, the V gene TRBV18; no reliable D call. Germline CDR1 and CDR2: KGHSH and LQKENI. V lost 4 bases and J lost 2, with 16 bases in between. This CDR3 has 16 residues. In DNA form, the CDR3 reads TGTGCCAGCTCACTTACGGGTCCCTCGGCCACAGATACGCAGTATTTT. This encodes CASSLTGPSATDTQYF.

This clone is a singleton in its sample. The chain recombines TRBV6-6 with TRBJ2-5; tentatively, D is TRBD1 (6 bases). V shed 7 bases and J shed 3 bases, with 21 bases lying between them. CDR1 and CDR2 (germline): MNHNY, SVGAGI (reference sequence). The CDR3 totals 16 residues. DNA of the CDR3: TGTGCCAGCAACGAAGTGGGGGCTAGGGATGAAGAGACCCAGTACTTC. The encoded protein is CASNEVGARDEETQYF.

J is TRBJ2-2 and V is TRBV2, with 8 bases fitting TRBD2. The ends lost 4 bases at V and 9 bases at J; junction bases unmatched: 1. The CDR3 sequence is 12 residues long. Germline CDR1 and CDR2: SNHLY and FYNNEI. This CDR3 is CASSVSGRELFF. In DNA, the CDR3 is TGTGCCAGCAGTGTTAGCGGGAGGGAGCTGTTTTTT. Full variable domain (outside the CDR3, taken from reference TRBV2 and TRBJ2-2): EPEVTQTPSHQVTQMGQEVILRCVPISNHLYFYWYRQILGQKVEFLVSFYNNEISEKSEIFDDQFSVERPDGSNFTLKIRSTKLEDSAMYFCASSVSGRELFFGEGSRLTVL.

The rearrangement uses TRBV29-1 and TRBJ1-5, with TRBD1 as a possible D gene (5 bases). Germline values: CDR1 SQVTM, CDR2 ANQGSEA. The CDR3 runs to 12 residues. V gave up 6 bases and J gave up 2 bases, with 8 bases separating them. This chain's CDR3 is CSVSGGNQPQHF. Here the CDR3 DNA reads TGCAGCGTATCGGGGGGCAATCAGCCCCAGCATTTT.